The T cell receptor beta chain under discussion was sequenced for a study of cytomegalovirus exposure and HLA in healthy donors. A word on this clone: Its target is not known.

Trimming shortened V by 0 bases and J by 10 bases, and 16 bases separated the two germline ends. Germline CDR1 reads SGHTA; CDR2 reads FQGTGA. The CDR3 loop spans 15 amino acids. Findings of the study overall: It was 164 TCR beta chains that were listed as cytomegalovirus-associated. In vitro work confirmed that three CMV-associated chains recognize CMV antigens. Despite most TCR sequences being rare, some public TCRs occurred in many donors.

Here immunoSEQ multiplex PCR was the method, and the copy in TCRdb shows in-frame clones only, minus some. The table lists fewer than 95,000 clones, approximately 94% of them singletons, with about 0.63% in the top ten. The donors were members of the validation cohort, which comprised 100 to 150 subjects and was separate from the first cohort of 600 to 800 subjects. The clonotype originates from a young woman in good health and CMV-seronegative. V is TRBV7-3 and J is TRBJ2-1; D possibly corresponds to TRBD1 (5 bases). Sequenced input: PBMCs. The CDR3 DNA reads TGTGCCAGCAGCTTAACCCCTATACAGGCGGCGGAGCAGTTCTTC. This encodes CASSLTPIQAAEQFF. The full variable domain, completed using reference TRBV7-3 and TRBJ2-1, is GAGVSQTPSNKVTEKGKYVELRCDPISGHTALYWYRQSLGQGPEFLIYFQGTGAADDSGLPNDRFFAVRPEGSVSTLKIQRTERGDSAVYLCASSLTPIQAAEQFFGPGTRLTVL.